The 32 T cell receptor beta chains listed next were all sequenced from one sample in a study of graft-versus-host responses after intestinal transplantation. Profiling relied on immunoSEQ multiplex PCR, and the TCRdb table lists in-frame clones only, not all of them. The data show roughly 15,000 clones, around a third seen once. Sample: alloreactive CD4+ T cells from a mixed lymphocyte reaction culture, taken before intestinal transplant. Subset specified: CFSE-low proliferating T cells sorted from roughly six-day pre-transplant mixed lymphocyte reaction (GvH or HvG direction). Every receptor here comes from a human patient who received an intestinal transplant.

J is TRBJ2-1 and V is TRBV5-4; 10 bases align to TRBD2. CDR1 and CDR2 from the germline V gene are SGHNT and YYREEE (reference sequence). The junction had 5 bases not matched to a gene; V was cut back by 4 bases and J by 4 bases. There are 15 residues in the CDR3. The CDR3 reads CASSNGLAEYNEQFF. DNA of the CDR3: TGTGCCAGCAGCAACGGACTAGCGGAATACAATGAGCAGTTCTTC. Complete variable domain (other parts from reference TRBV5-4 and TRBJ2-1): ETGVTQSPTHLIKTRGQQVTLRCSSQSGHNTVSWYQQALGQGPQFIFQYYREEENGRGNFPPRFSGLQFPNYSSELNVNALELDDSALYLCASSNGLAEYNEQFFGPGTRLTVL.

This clone appeared a few times. V gene TRBV7-9 combines with J gene TRBJ2-2; tentative D call: TRBD1 (6 bases). The CDR3 has 16 residues. Germline V gene lookup returns CDR1 SEHNR and CDR2 FQNEAQ (reference sequence). With 7 bases removed from V and 1 base from J, the gap between germline ends came to 16 bases. CDR3 loop: CASTLSGTQNTGELFF. CDR3 DNA sequence: TGTGCCAGCACCCTCTCCGGGACACAGAACACCGGGGAGCTGTTTTTT.

This clone has a handful of counts. This chain links TRBV6-1 with TRBJ2-7, with TRBD2 matching over 10 bases. This CDR3 has 16 residues. Per the germline V gene, CDR1 is MNHNS and CDR2 is SASEGT. V gave up 1 base and J gave up 6 bases; unmatched junction bases: 9. CDR3 amino acids: CASSEGASGRVGEQYF. CDR3 in DNA: TGTGCCAGCAGTGAAGGGGCCAGCGGGAGGGTCGGCGAGCAGTACTTC.

In this sample, this clone turned up a few times. The chain is built from TRBV11-2 and TRBJ2-5; D tentatively reads TRBD1 or TRBD2 (7 bases each). The V gene lost 5 bases and the J gene lost 4 bases, with 20 bases spanning the gap. The CDR3 totals 16 residues. Per the germline V gene, CDR1 is SGHAT and CDR2 is FQNNGV. CDR3 protein: CASSRNKQGRGETQYF. The CDR3 DNA reads TGTGCCAGCAGCCGAAATAAACAGGGGAGGGGAGAGACCCAGTACTTC.

The chain uses TRBV7-8 and TRBJ2-3; 11 nucleotides match TRBD2. The V and J ends lost 1 base and 7 bases, in that order; junction bases with no gene match: 1. Germline CDR1 SGHVS, CDR2 FQNEAQ. The CDR3 totals 14 residues. The CDR3 nucleotides read TGTGCCAGCAGCTTAGGACTAGCGGGATATACGCAGTATTTT. It is translated as CASSLGLAGYTQYF.

The chain couples TRBV5-1 to TRBJ2-2; D possibly corresponds to TRBD1 (6 bases). Germline CDR1 is SGHRS and CDR2 is YFSETQ. The CDR3 contains 15 residues. V lost 6 bases and J lost 3, with 15 bases in between. The CDR3 bases are TGCGCCAGCATCAAGAGTGGGGGCTACACCGGGGAGCTGTTTTTT. Its protein is CASIKSGGYTGELFF.

The genes are TRBV2 and TRBJ2-1; 8 positions agree with TRBD2. V gave up 7 bases and J gave up 2 bases; unmatched junction bases: 10. The germline V gene encodes CDR1 SNHLY and CDR2 FYNNEI. The CDR3 loop spans 16 amino acids. The CDR3 coding sequence is TGTGCCAGCACCGGGGGACTAGATTTGGCCTACAATGAGCAGTTCTTC. Translation: CASTGGLDLAYNEQFF.

This clone was seen a few times. V usage is TRBV15 and J usage is TRBJ1-1; D is undetermined. Germline V gene data show CDR1 as LNHNV and CDR2 as YYDKDF (reference sequence). V lost 3 bases and J lost 4, with 12 bases in between. The CDR3 is 14 amino acids. CDR3 sequence reads: CATSRFLGPTEAFF. CDR3 DNA sequence: TGTGCCACCAGCAGGTTCCTCGGTCCCACTGAAGCTTTCTTT.

There are a few counts of this clone. In nucleotides, the CDR3 is TGTGCCAGCAGCTACTCGGGGGGGAAAAATCAGCCCCAGCATTTT. Translation gives CASSYSGGKNQPQHF. The rearrangement links TRBV28 to TRBJ1-5; tentative D call: TRBD1 (5 bases). Germline CDR1 MDHEN, CDR2 SYDVKM. This CDR3 contains 15 residues. V gave up 6 bases and J gave up 4 bases, with 16 bases separating them.

V usage is TRBV30 and J usage is TRBJ2-4; 8 bases line up with TRBD2. Germline V CDR1 and CDR2: GTSNPN, SVGIG (reference sequence). The CDR3 is 12 amino acids. J was trimmed by 1 base and V by 8 bases; bases with no gene match: 1. The chain's CDR3 is CAREGAKNIQYF. The CDR3 region has the DNA TGTGCCCGGGAGGGGGCCAAAAACATTCAGTACTTC.

J is TRBJ1-2 and V is TRBV28, with D unclear. Trimming pared 6 bases from V and 7 bases from J, leaving 9 bases between. The V gene's germline CDR1 is MDHEN and CDR2 SYDVKM. This CDR3 comprises 11 residues. This chain's CDR3 is CASSAAGGYTF. The DNA of the CDR3 is TGTGCCAGCAGCGCCGCGGGTGGCTACACCTTC.

As concerns this clone: One end of the junction is discordant with germline, which a read error may explain. The chain has TRBV2 and TRBJ2-7; 10 bases are shared with TRBD2. The CDR3 is made up of 14 amino acids. In germline, CDR1 is SNHLY, CDR2 FYNNEI. The CDR3 is CASSEGSGRFEQHF. The CDR3, as DNA: TGTGCCAGCAGTGAAGGTAGCGGGAGGTTTGAGCAGCACTTC.

The gene calls are TRBV11-2 and TRBJ2-7, with D hard to call. Trimming cost V 0 bases and J 6 bases, with 6 bases left between them. CDR3 length: 12 residues. CDR1 SGHAT and CDR2 FQNNGV come from the germline V gene. CDR3 sequence (DNA): TGTGCCAGCAGCTTAGAGGTGGGCGAGCAGTACTTC. It translates to CASSLEVGEQYF.

This chain joins TRBV4-1 and TRBJ2-5, with D uncertain. CDR1 is MGHRA, CDR2 YSYEKL, per germline. V lost 1 base, J lost 2 bases, and 8 bases lay in between. This CDR3 contains 14 residues. CDR3 protein: CASSQAQIQETQYF. CDR3 bases: TGCGCCAGCAGCCAAGCCCAGATTCAAGAGACCCAGTACTTC.

The chain recombines TRBV4-1 with TRBJ2-3, with D possibly matching TRBD2 (6 bases). Germline CDR1 is MGHRA and CDR2 is YSYEKL. V was cut by 2 bases and J by 4 bases, with 16 bases left in between. The CDR3 spans 16 residues. The CDR3 loop is CASSQRSTSFPDTQYF. As DNA, the CDR3 is TGCGCCAGCAGCCAAAGGTCGACTAGTTTCCCAGATACGCAGTATTTT.

This clone appeared once. This rearrangement joins TRBV7-2 to TRBJ2-7, with 12 bases identical to TRBD2. The ends lost 1 base at V and 0 bases at J; junction bases unmatched: 7. This CDR3 comprises 18 residues. The V gene's germline CDR1 is SGHTA and CDR2 FQGNSA. The CDR3 DNA reads as TGTGCCAGCAGCTTAGAGACTAGCGGGAGAAGAAGCTCCTACGAGCAGTACTTC. As protein: CASSLETSGRRSSYEQYF. The full variable domain, in which reference TRBV7-2 and TRBJ2-7 provide the parts outside the CDR3, is GAGVSQSPSNKVTEKGKDVELRCDPISGHTALYWYRQSLGQGLEFLIYFQGNSAPDKSGLPSDRFSAERTGGSVSTLTIQRTQQEDSAVYLCASSLETSGRRSSYEQYFGPGTRLTVT.

The chain is built from TRBV6-1 and TRBJ2-3; D remains ambiguous. The CDR3 runs 13 residues. Germline values: CDR1 MNHNS, CDR2 SASEGT. V was pared by 4 bases and J by 5 bases, with 10 bases between. The CDR3 spells CASSAPPGDTQYF. Here the CDR3 DNA reads TGTGCCAGCAGTGCTCCCCCCGGAGATACGCAGTATTTT.

A few counts support this clone. Within the sample, other DNA sequences also encode this same CDR3. The chain joins TRBV29-1 to TRBJ2-1; tentative D call: TRBD2 (5 bases). The CDR3 covers 14 residues. Between the trimmed V and J ends, which lost 7 bases and 6 bases, there was a span of 19 bases. Germline V gives CDR1 SQVTM, CDR2 ANQGSEA. The CDR3 DNA reads TGCAGCGGTGTAGCGATCCAGAGCGTCAATGAGCAGTTCTTC. This translates into CSGVAIQSVNEQFF.

CDR3 loop: CASSVRGRFEDTQYF. The CDR3 coding sequence is TGTGCCAGCAGCGTCAGGGGGCGGTTCGAGGATACGCAGTATTTT. The V and J genes are TRBV9 and TRBJ2-3; 8 bases map to TRBD1. The CDR3 covers 15 residues. Trimming at V came to 2 bases and at J to 6 bases, leaving 8 bases not matched to a gene. CDR1 is SGDLS and CDR2 is YYNGEE in the germline V gene. Looking up the rest from reference TRBV9 and TRBJ2-3 gives the full variable domain: DSGVTQTPKHLITATGQRVTLRCSPRSGDLSVYWYQQSLDQGLQFLIQYYNGEERAKGNILERFSAQQFPDLHSELNLSSLELGDSALYFCASSVRGRFEDTQYFGPGTRLTVL.

The rearrangement links TRBV27 to TRBJ1-2, with 8 bases lining up with TRBD1. This CDR3 has 18 amino acids. CDR1 and CDR2 from the germline V gene are MNHEY and SMNVEV (reference sequence). V dropped 5 bases and J dropped 0; count of bases not matched to a gene: 14. The CDR3 bases are TGTGCCAGCAGTACCCTCGGGGGCAGGGGGCGCACTAACTATGGCTACACCTTC. This sequence encodes CASSTLGGRGRTNYGYTF.

By share, this clone ranks as medium-sized. The chain is built from TRBV2 and TRBJ2-7, with 10 positions matching TRBD1. The CDR3 loop spans 16 amino acids. J lost 5 bases, V lost 6 bases, and 13 bases had no gene match. CDR1 and CDR2 (germline): SNHLY, FYNNEI. CDR3 loop: CASRRQGALVGNEQYF. CDR3 nucleotides: TGTGCCAGCAGGAGACAGGGGGCGCTAGTCGGCAACGAGCAGTACTTC.

CDR3 nucleotides: TGTGCCAGCTCCTGGCAAGAGGGCTACGAGCAGTACTTC. It translates to CASSWQEGYEQYF. This chain uses TRBV19 with TRBJ2-7, with D maybe TRBD2 (5 bases). Trimming removed 9 bases at V and 3 bases at J, with 15 bases between. Germline CDR1 is LNHDA and CDR2 is SQIVND (reference sequence). The CDR3 contains 13 residues.

This clone showed up just a few times. The chain carries TRBV28 and TRBJ2-7, with a tentative D call TRBD1 (5 bases). The CDR3 has 13 amino acids. The V gene lost 8 bases and the J gene lost 3 bases, with 14 bases spanning the gap. Germline V CDR1 and CDR2: MDHEN, SYDVKM. CDR3 loop: CASCWGQGYEQYF. As DNA, the CDR3 is TGTGCCAGCTGCTGGGGCCAGGGCTACGAGCAGTACTTC.

CDR3 nucleotides: TGTGCCAGCCGGGACAGGGGGCGTCGCACAGATACGCAGTATTTT. Protein: CASRDRGRRTDTQYF. J is TRBJ2-3 and V is TRBV6-6, with 12 nucleotides matching TRBD1. V lost 8 bases to trimming and J lost 1 base; unmatched junction nucleotides: 4. Germline-derived CDR1 and CDR2 are MNHNY and SVGAGI (reference sequence). This CDR3 is built from 15 residues.

This clone was detected a few times. This chain links TRBV5-5 with TRBJ2-7; 9 positions match TRBD1. Germline assignment: CDR1 SGHKS and CDR2 YYEKEE (reference sequence). V trimming: 4 bases; J trimming: 2 bases; junction bases outside the gene matches: 16. This CDR3 spans 18 amino acids. The CDR3: CASSRTGTGFLGAYEQYF. The DNA of the CDR3 is TGTGCCAGCAGCAGAACCGGGACAGGGTTTCTCGGGGCCTACGAGCAGTACTTC.

V usage is TRBV27 and J usage is TRBJ1-1; D gene unclear. The germline gives CDR1 MNHEY, CDR2 SMNVEV (reference sequence). Trimming cost V 3 bases and J 7 bases, with 6 bases left between them. This CDR3 contains 11 residues. The CDR3: CASSFGLEAFF. DNA for the CDR3: TGTGCCAGCAGTTTTGGACTTGAAGCTTTCTTT.

The chain recombines TRBV5-5 with TRBJ1-2, with a tentative D call TRBD1 (5 bases). The CDR3 is 16 amino acids. Trimming took 0 bases from V and 0 from J, leaving 12 bases between them. The germline V gene has CDR1 SGHKS and CDR2 YYEKEE (reference sequence). The CDR3 loop reads CASSLASYRTNYGYTF. CDR3 bases: TGTGCCAGCAGCTTGGCCTCATACAGGACTAACTATGGCTACACCTTC.

The chain links TRBV6-5 to TRBJ1-2; D is ambiguous. Trimming shortened V by 4 bases and J by 3 bases, and 12 bases separated the two germline ends. The CDR3 covers 14 residues. The germline gives CDR1 MNHEY, CDR2 SVGAGI. CDR3 protein: CASSSERGHYGYTF. The CDR3 coding sequence is TGTGCCAGCAGTTCCGAGCGAGGACACTATGGCTACACCTTC.

The V gene is TRBV9, the J gene TRBJ1-3; TRBD1 aligns across 9 bases. The germline V gene has CDR1 SGDLS and CDR2 YYNGEE. The CDR3 totals 17 residues. Trimming removed 0 bases from V and 2 bases from J; junction bases left unmatched: 6. CDR3 sequence: CASSVGPGQGAGNTIYF. The CDR3 DNA reads TGTGCCAGCAGCGTAGGCCCGGGACAGGGCGCTGGAAACACCATATATTTT.

This clone was detected a few times. The chain links TRBV4-2 to TRBJ2-2; TRBD1 is a possible D gene (5 bases). Trimming removed 4 bases from V and 4 bases from J, with 13 bases in between. The length of the CDR3 is 15 residues. The V gene's germline CDR1 is LGHNA and CDR2 YNFKEQ. The CDR3 sequence: CASSPQTRGTGELFF. The CDR3 region has the DNA TGTGCCAGCAGCCCCCAGACAAGGGGCACCGGGGAGCTGTTTTTT.

This clone was counted only a few times. CDR3 bases: TGCGCCAGCAGTTTAACTAGCGGGGCGAACACCGGGGAGCTGTTTTTT. This gives the protein CASSLTSGANTGELFF. The chain joins TRBV5-1 to TRBJ2-2, with 10 bases matching TRBD2. The CDR3 extends over 16 amino acids. V shed 5 bases, J shed 0 bases, and the junction held 4 bases outside the gene matches. From germline, CDR1 is SGHRS and CDR2 YFSETQ. Complete variable domain (other parts from reference TRBV5-1 and TRBJ2-2): KAGVTQTPRYLIKTRGQQVTLSCSPISGHRSVSWYQQTPGQGLQFLFEYFSETQRNKGNFPGRFSGRQFSNSRSEMNVSTLELGDSALYLCASSLTSGANTGELFFGEGSRLTVL.

The chain employs TRBV5-4 and TRBJ1-2, with 7 bases matching TRBD1. CDR1 and CDR2 (germline): SGHNT, YYREEE (reference sequence). V lost 0 bases, J lost 4 bases, and 18 bases stayed unmatched. The CDR3 runs 19 residues. The CDR3 spells CASSLGRDNRGRRFYGYTF. The CDR3 nucleotides read TGTGCCAGCAGCTTGGGGAGGGATAACAGGGGCCGCCGCTTCTATGGCTACACCTTC.